The sequence of this TCR beta chain was determined in a study of regulatory T cells in long-lasting Graves disease. Arm-PCR of CDR3 regions and iRepertoire HTBI primers were the basis on which TCR beta libraries were built. Per the original data handling: Sample data revealed fewer than 70 TRBV and about 15 TRBJ segments. TCRdb fed the multiplex PCR reads into MiXCR, producing one record per CDR3 protein. The V and J calls, along with clone size, are taken from TCRdb and not from the paper's own processing. The sample lists 500,000 or so distinct CDR3 sequences, roughly 15% seen once, with less than 15% in the top ten. From germline, CDR1 is SGHRS and CDR2 YFSETQ. The ends were cut back, 5 bases at V and 1 base at J, with 18 bases in the middle. This CDR3 has 16 amino acids. This clonotype was counted at least ten times. Indicated time point: newly diagnosed GD, antithyroid drugs for less than 3 months. PBMC RNA was the source of the TCR library.

These records were also assigned to another study, of T cells in Graves' hyperthyroidism and ophthalmopathy.

The chain links TRBV5-1 to TRBJ2-5; the D call may be TRBD1 or TRBD2 (5 bases each). Sequenced material: peripheral blood mononuclear cells (PBMCs), taken at new diagnosis, from a patient treated with antithyroid drugs. The clonotype originates from a man between 35 and 55 years old with Graves disease. The CDR3 DNA follows: TGCGCCAGCAGAGCAACCACTCCGGGACCCCAAGAGACCCAGTACTTC. It specifies CASRATTPGPQETQYF.